The clone carrying this T cell receptor (beta chain) was picked up a small number of times. Its target is not known. Trimming took 0 bases from V and 7 from J; bases not matched to a gene: 9. Germline V gene sequence: CDR1 SGHRS, CDR2 YFSETQ. The CDR3 loop spans 16 amino acids. This sample is drawn from a study of vaccination and CD4 T cells after COVID-19. Study background: The convalescent group had six males, four females, seven Caucasians, two Asians, one multiracial. Overlapping spike peptides of SARS-CoV-2, HCoV-NL63, HCoV-OC43 and HCoV-229E were used, and cells were stimulated with them. Controls had a CEFX pool, an HIV-1 Nef pool, or no peptide added.

The treatment: roughly 11-day PBMC culture with coronavirus spike peptide pools or control peptides (ViraFEST assay). CD4+ T-cell collection from the unexposed donor predated the COVID-19 pandemic (2011-2018). It was on days 3 and 7 that half the medium was replaced with fresh IL-2 medium. The Oncomine TCR Beta short-read assay was what sequenced the DNA obtained from cultured CD4+ T cells. From CD4+ T cells that had been cultured, genomic DNA was extracted. A single record per CDR3 protein comes from TCRdb applying MiXCR to the PCR reads. The table includes about 10,000 distinct CDR3 sequences, 25% to 35% detected once.

This TCR derives from a human donor in good health. This sequence joins TRBV5-1 and TRBJ2-2; 7 bases line up with TRBD1. The sequenced sample was CD4+ T cells from blood, cultured in vitro. The CDR3 nucleotides are TGCGCCAGCAGCTTGGTGGAGAACAGGGGCCACGGGGAGCTGTTTTTT. Its protein is CASSLVENRGHGELFF.